A single T cell receptor (beta chain) is shown here with its context. Its specificity is not known. Assay version v3.0 of immunoSEQ was used, and it was run at survey level. Using immunoSEQ multiplex PCR, the repertoire was profiled, and TCRdb retains in-frame clones only, with some absent. The sample includes 25,000 to 35,000 clones, 95% to 97% of them seen just once. V shed 6 bases and J shed 0 bases, with 6 bases lying between them. CDR1 MGHDK and CDR2 SYGVNS come from the germline V gene. The CDR3 loop spans 13 amino acids. This entry belongs to a study of long-term antiretroviral therapy in people with HIV. Broader study findings: Across all time points, the repertoire was dominated by clones that expanded before ART.

Sequenced material: unsorted PBMCs, taken around 6.6 years after starting antiretroviral therapy. The chain combines TRBV25-1 with TRBJ2-1; D not resolved. The clonotype comes from a man aged 25 to 40 with HIV. For the CDR3, the DNA is TGTGCCAGCAGCGAAACCTCCTACAATGAGCAGTTCTTC. It codes for CASSETSYNEQFF.